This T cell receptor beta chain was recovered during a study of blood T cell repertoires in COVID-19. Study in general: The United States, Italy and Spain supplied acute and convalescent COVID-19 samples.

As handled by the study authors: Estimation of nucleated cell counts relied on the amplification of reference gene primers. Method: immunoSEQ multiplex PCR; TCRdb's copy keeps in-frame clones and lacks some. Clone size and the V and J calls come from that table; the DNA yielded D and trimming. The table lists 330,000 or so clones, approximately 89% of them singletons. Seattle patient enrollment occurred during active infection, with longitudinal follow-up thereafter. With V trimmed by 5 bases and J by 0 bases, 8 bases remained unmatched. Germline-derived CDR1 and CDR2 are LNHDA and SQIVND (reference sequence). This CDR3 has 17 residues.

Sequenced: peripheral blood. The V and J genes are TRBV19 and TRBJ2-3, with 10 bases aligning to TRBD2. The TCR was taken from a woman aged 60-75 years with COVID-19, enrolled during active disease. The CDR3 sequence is CASSLLPGLASTDTQYF. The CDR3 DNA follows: TGTGCCAGTAGTCTCCTTCCGGGACTAGCGAGCACAGATACGCAGTATTTT.